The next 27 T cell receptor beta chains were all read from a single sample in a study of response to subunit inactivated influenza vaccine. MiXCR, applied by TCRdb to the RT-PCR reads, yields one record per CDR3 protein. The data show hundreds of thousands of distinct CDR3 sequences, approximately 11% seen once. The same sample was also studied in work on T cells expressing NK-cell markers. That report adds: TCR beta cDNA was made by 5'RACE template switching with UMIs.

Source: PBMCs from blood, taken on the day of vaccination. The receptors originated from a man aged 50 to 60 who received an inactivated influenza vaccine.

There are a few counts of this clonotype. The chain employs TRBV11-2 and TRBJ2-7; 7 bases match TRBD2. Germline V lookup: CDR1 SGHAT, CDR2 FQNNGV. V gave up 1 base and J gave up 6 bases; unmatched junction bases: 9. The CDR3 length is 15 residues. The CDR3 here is CASSLGSGGLLEQYF. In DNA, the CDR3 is TGTGCCAGCAGCTTAGGGTCGGGAGGCCTACTCGAGCAGTACTTC.

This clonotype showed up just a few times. DNA of the CDR3: TGTGCCAGCAGCTCAGCCTTGAGCGCAACTAATGAAAAACTGTTTTTT. The encoded protein is CASSSALSATNEKLFF. The V and J genes are TRBV7-9 and TRBJ1-4; D call uncertain. Germline loops: CDR1 SEHNR, CDR2 FQNEAQ (reference sequence). CDR3 length: 16 amino acids. Between the trimmed V and J ends, which lost 4 bases and 0 bases, there was a span of 12 bases.

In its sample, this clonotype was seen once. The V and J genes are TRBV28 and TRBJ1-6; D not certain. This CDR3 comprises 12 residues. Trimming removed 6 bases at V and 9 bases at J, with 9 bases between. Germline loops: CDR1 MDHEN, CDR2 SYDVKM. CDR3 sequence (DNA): TGTGCCAGCAGGACCGCGCGTTCACCCCTCCACTTT. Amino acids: CASRTARSPLHF.

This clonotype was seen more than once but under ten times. CDR3 sequence: CSARANRGRIYEQYF. The CDR3 coding sequence is TGCAGTGCTAGAGCGAACAGGGGGCGAATCTACGAGCAGTACTTC. This rearrangement joins TRBV20-1 to TRBJ2-7; 9 bases match TRBD1. Germline loops: CDR1 DFQATT, CDR2 SNEGSKA (reference sequence). Unmatched junction bases numbered 7, after V lost 1 base and J lost 3 bases. CDR3 length: 15 amino acids.

CDR3 sequence reads: CSARDARESYNEQFF. The CDR3 coding sequence is TGCAGTGCTAGAGATGCCAGGGAGTCCTACAATGAGCAGTTCTTC. The chain combines TRBV20-1 with TRBJ2-1; either TRBD1 or TRBD2 may fit D (5 bases each). Germline V gene sequence: CDR1 DFQATT, CDR2 SNEGSKA (reference sequence). V was shortened by 0 bases and J by 1 base, with 10 bases between the two germline ends. The CDR3 contains 15 residues.

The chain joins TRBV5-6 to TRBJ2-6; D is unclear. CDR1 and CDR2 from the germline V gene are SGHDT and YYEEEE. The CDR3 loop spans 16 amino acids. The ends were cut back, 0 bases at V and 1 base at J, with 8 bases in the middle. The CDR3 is CASSLVGFSGANVLTF. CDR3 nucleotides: TGTGCCAGCAGCTTGGTGGGGTTTTCTGGGGCCAACGTCCTGACTTTC.

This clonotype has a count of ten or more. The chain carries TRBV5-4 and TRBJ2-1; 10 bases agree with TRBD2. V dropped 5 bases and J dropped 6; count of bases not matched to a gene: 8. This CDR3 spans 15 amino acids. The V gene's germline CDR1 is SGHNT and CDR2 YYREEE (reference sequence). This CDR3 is CASRPLAGEGNEQFF. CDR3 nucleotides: TGTGCCAGCAGACCTCTAGCGGGAGAAGGCAATGAGCAGTTCTTC.

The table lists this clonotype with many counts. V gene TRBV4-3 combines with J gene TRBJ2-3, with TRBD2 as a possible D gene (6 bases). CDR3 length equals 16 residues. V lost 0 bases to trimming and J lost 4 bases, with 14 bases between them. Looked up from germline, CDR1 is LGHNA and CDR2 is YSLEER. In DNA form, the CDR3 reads TGCGCCAGCAGCCAAGATTTGGGGAGGTCTGCAGATACGCAGTATTTT. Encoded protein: CASSQDLGRSADTQYF.

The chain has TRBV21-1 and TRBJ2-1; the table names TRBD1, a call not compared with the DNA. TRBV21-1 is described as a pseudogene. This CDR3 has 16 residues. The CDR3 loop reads CASSNPDRGSYNEQFF. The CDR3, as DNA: TGTGCCAGCAGCAACCCTGACAGGGGGTCCTACAATGAGCAGTTCTTC.

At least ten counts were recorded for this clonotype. The chain's CDR3 is CASRAQGALTEAFF. The CDR3 DNA sequence: TGTGCCAGCAGGGCTCAGGGGGCTCTCACTGAAGCTTTCTTT. The V gene is TRBV2, the J gene TRBJ1-1, with 8 bases lining up with TRBD1. CDR1 and CDR2 from the germline V gene are SNHLY and FYNNEI. The CDR3 contains 14 residues. V shed 6 bases and J 4 bases; nucleotides not matched to a gene: 7.

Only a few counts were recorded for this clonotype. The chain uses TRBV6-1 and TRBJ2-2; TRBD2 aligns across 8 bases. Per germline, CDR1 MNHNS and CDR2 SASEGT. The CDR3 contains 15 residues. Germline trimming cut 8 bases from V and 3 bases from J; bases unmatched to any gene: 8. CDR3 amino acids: CASAFAGGYTGELFF. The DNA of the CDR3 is TGTGCCAGCGCCTTTGCGGGGGGTTACACCGGGGAGCTGTTTTTT.

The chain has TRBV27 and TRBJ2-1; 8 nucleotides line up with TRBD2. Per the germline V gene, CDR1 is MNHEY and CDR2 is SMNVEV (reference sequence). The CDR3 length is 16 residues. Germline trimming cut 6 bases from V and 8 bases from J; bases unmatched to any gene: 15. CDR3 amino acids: CASSSRGGLITDEQFF. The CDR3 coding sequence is TGTGCCAGCAGCTCACGGGGGGGGCTAATTACGGATGAGCAGTTCTTC.

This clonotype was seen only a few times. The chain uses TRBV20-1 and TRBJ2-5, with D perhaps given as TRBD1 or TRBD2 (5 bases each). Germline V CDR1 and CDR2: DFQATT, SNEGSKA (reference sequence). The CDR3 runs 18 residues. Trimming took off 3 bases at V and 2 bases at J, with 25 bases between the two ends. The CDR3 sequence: CSASGQGARLLLQETQYF. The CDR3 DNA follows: TGCAGTGCTAGTGGGCAGGGAGCCAGACTGCTTTTGCAAGAGACCCAGTACTTC.

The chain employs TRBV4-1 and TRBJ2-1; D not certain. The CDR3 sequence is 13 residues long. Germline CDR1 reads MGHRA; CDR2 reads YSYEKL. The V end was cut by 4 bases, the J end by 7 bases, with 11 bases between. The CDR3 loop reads CASSRLLGNEQFF. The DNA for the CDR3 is TGCGCCAGCAGCCGGCTTCTAGGAAATGAGCAGTTCTTC.

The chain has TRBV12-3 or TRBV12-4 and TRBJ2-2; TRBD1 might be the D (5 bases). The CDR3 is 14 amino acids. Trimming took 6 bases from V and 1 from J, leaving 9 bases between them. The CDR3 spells CASRKTENTGELFF. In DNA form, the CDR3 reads TGTGCCAGCAGAAAGACAGAGAACACCGGGGAGCTGTTTTTT.

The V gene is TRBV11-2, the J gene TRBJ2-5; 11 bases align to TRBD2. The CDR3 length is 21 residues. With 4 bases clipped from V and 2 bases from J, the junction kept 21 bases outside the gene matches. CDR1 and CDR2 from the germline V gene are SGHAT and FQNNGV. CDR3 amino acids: CASSWALLAGESGLRQETQYF. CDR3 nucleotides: TGTGCCAGCAGCTGGGCCCTACTAGCGGGGGAAAGTGGGTTAAGGCAAGAGACCCAGTACTTC.

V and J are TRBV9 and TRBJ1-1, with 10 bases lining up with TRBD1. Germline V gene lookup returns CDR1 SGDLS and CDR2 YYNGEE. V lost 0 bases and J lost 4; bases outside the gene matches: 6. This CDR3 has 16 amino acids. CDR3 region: CASSVEGGDRGTEAFF. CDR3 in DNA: TGTGCCAGCAGCGTAGAGGGGGGGGACAGGGGCACTGAAGCTTTCTTT.

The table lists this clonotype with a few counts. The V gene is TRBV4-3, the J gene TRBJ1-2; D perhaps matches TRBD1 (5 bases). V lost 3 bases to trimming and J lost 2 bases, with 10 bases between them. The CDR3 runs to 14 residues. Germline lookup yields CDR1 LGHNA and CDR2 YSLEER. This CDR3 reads CASSQTRGNYGYTF. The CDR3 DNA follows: TGCGCCAGCAGCCAGACCCGGGGGAACTATGGCTACACCTTC.

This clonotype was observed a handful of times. The CDR3, as DNA: TGTGCCATCAGTACTAAAGGACAGGGTTCTGGCTACACCTTC. Translation gives CAISTKGQGSGYTF. This chain joins TRBV10-3 and TRBJ1-2, with 8 bases that match TRBD1. Per germline, CDR1 ENHRY and CDR2 SYGVKD. CDR3 size: 14 residues. Trimming at V came to 5 bases and at J to 7 bases, leaving 9 bases not matched to a gene.

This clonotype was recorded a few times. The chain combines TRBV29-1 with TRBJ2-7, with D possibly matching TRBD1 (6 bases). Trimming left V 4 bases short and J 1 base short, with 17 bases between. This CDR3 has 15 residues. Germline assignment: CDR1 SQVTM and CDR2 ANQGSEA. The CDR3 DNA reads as TGCAGCGTTGTTTTTAGCAGGGGCTTGTCCTACGAGCAGTACTTC. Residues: CSVVFSRGLSYEQYF.

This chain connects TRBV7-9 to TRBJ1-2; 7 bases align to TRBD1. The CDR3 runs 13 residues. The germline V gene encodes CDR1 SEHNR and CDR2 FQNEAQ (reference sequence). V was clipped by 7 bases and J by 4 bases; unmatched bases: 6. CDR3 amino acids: CASTGTALYGYTF. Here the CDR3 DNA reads TGTGCCAGCACCGGGACAGCACTCTATGGCTACACCTTC.

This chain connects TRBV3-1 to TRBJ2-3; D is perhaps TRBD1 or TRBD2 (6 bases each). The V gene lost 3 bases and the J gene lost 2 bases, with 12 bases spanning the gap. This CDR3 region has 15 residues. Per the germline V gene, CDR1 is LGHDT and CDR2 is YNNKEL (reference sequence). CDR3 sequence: CASSQGAGPTDTQYF. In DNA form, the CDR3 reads TGTGCCAGCAGCCAGGGGGCGGGGCCCACAGATACGCAGTATTTT.

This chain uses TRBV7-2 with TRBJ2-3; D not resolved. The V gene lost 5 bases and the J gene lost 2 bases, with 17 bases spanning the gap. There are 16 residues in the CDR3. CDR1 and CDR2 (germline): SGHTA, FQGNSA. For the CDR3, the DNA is TGTGCCAGCAGCGCCCAACACGCACGAATCACAGATACGCAGTATTTT. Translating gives CASSAQHARITDTQYF.

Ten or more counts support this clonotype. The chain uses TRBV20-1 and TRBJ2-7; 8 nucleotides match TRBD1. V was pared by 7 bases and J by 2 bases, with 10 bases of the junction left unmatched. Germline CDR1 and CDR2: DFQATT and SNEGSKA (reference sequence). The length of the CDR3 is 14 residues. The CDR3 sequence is CSVTPVTGAYEQYF. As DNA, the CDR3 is TGCAGTGTTACCCCCGTGACAGGGGCCTACGAGCAGTACTTC.

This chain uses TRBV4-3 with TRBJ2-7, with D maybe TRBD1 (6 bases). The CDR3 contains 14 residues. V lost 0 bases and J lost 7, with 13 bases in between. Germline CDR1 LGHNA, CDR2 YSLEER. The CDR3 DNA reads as TGCGCCAGCAGCCAAGATCAGGGACACCGGGAGCAGTACTTC. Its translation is CASSQDQGHREQYF.

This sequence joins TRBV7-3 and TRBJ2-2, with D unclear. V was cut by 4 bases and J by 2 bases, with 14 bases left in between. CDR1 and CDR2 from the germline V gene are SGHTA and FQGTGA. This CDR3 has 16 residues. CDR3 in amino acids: CASSSAGSENTGELFF. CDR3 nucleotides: TGTGCCAGCAGCTCCGCCGGCAGCGAAAACACCGGGGAGCTGTTTTTT.

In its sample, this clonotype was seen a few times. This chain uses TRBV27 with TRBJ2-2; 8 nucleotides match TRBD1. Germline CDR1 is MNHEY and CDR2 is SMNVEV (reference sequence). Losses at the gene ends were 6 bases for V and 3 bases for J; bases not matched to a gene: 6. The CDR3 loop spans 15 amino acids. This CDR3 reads CASSTGQAYTGELFF. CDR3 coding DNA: TGTGCCAGCAGCACGGGACAGGCGTACACCGGGGAGCTGTTTTTT.